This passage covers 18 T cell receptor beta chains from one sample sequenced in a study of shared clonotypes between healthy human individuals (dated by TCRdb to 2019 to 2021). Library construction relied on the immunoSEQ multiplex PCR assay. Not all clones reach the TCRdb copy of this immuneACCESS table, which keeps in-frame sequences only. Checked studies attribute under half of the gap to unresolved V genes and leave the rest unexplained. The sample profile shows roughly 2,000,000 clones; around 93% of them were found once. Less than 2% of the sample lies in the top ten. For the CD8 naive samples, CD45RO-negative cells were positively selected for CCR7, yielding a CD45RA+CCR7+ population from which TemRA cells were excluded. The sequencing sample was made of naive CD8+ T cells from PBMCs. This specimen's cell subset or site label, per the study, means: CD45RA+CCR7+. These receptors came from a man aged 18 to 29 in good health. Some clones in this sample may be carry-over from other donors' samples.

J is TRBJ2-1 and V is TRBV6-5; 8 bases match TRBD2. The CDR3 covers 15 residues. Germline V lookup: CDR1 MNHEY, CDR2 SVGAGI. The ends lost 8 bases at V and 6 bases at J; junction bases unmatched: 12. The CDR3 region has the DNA TGTGCCAGCCCGCCCCCGGGACTAGTTATCAATGAGCAGTTCTTC. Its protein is CASPPPGLVINEQFF.

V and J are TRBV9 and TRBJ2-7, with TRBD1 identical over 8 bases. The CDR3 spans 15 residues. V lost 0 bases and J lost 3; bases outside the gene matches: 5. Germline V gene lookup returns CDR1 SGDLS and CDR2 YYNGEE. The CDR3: CASSVAIDRGYEQYF. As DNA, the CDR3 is TGTGCCAGCAGCGTAGCTATCGACAGGGGCTACGAGCAGTACTTC.

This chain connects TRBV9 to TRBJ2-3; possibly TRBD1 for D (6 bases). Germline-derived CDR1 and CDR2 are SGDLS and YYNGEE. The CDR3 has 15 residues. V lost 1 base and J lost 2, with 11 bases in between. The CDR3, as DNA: TGTGCCAGCAGCGTATTAGGACAGTACACAGATACGCAGTATTTT. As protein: CASSVLGQYTDTQYF. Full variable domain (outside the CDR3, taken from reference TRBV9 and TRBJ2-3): DSGVTQTPKHLITATGQRVTLRCSPRSGDLSVYWYQQSLDQGLQFLIQYYNGEERAKGNILERFSAQQFPDLHSELNLSSLELGDSALYFCASSVLGQYTDTQYFGPGTRLTVL.

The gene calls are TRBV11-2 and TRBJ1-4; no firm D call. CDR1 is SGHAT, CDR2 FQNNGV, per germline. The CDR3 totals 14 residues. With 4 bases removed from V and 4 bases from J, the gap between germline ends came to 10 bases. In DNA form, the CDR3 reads TGTGCCAGCAGCTCTCCTGGGCGTAATGAAAAACTGTTTTTT. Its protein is CASSSPGRNEKLFF.

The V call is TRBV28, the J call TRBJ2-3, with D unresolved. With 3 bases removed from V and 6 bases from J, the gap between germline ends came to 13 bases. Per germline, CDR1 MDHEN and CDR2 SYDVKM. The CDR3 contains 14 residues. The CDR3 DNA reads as TGTGCCAGCAGTTTCGGGCGGCCCGCCGATACGCAGTATTTT. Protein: CASSFGRPADTQYF.

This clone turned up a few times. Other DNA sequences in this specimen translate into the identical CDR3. CDR3 nucleotide sequence: TGTGCCAGCAGCCCTCGAAACACTGAAGCTTTCTTT. It specifies CASSPRNTEAFF. The V gene is TRBV4-2, the J gene TRBJ1-1; no clear D. This CDR3 is built from 12 residues. Trimming took 4 bases from V and 2 from J, leaving 5 bases between them. In germline, CDR1 is LGHNA, CDR2 YNFKEQ.

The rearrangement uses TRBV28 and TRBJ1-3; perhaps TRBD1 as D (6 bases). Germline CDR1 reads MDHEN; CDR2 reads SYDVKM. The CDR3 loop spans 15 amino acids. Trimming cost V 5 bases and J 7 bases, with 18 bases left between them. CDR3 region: CASSPPGTSWNTIYF. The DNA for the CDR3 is TGTGCCAGCAGTCCACCTGGGACATCGTGGAACACCATATATTTT.

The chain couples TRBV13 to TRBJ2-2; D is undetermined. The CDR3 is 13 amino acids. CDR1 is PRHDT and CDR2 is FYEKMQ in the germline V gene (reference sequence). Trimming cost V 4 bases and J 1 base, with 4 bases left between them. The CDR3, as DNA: TGTGCCAGCAGCTCCGTGAACACCGGGGAGCTGTTTTTT. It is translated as CASSSVNTGELFF.

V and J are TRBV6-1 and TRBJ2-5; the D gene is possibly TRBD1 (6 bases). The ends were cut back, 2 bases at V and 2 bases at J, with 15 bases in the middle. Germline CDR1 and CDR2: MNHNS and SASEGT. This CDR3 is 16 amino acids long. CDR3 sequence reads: CASSEWVVDRQETQYF. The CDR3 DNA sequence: TGTGCCAGCAGTGAATGGGTCGTTGACAGGCAAGAGACCCAGTACTTC.

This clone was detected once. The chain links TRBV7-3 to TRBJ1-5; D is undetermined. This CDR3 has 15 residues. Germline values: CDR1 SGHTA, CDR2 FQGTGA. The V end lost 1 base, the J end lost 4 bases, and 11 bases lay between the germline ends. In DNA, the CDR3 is TGTGCCAGCAGCTTAAGTTATGAGGTAAATCAGCCCCAGCATTTT. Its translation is CASSLSYEVNQPQHF.

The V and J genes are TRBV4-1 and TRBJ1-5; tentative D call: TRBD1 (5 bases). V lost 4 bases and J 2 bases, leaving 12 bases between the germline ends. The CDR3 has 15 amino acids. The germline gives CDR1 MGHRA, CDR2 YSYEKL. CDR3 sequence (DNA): TGCGCCAGCAGCCCGAATCTGGGGGGCAATCAGCCCCAGCATTTT. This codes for CASSPNLGGNQPQHF.

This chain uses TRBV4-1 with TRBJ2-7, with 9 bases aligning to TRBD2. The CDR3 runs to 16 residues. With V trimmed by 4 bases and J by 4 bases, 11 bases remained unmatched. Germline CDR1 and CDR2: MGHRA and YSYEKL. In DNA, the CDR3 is TGCGCCAGCAGCCTTTCACTGGCGGGAGGGAAATACGAGCAGTACTTC. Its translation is CASSLSLAGGKYEQYF.

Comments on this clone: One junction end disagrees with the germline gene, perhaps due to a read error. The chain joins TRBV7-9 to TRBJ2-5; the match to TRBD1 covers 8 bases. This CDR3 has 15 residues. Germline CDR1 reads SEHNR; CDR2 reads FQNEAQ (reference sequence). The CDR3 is CASTLSTGGQETQYF. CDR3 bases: TGTGCCAGCACCTTATCCACAGGGGGACAAGAGACCCAGTACTTC.

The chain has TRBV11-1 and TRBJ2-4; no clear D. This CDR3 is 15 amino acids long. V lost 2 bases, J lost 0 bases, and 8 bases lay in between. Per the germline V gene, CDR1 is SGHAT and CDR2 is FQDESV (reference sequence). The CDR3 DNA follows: TGTGCCAGCAGCTTACACCCTGAAGCCAAAAACATTCAGTACTTC. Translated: CASSLHPEAKNIQYF.

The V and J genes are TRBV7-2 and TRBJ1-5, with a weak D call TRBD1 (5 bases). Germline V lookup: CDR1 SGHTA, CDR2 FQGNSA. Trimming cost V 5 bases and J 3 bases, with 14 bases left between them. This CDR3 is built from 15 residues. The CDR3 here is CASSPGTGFNQPQHF. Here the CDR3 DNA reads TGTGCCAGCAGCCCTGGGACTGGATTCAATCAGCCCCAGCATTTT. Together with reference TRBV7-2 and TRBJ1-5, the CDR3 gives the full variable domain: GAGVSQSPSNKVTEKGKDVELRCDPISGHTALYWYRQSLGQGLEFLIYFQGNSAPDKSGLPSDRFSAERTGGSVSTLTIQRTQQEDSAVYLCASSPGTGFNQPQHFGDGTRLSIL.

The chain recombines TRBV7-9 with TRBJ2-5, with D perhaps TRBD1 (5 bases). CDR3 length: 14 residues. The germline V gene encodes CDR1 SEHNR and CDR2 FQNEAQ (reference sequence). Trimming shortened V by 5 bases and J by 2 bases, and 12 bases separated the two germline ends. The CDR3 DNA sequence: TGTGCCAGCAGCGTCGGACATATACAAGAGACCCAGTACTTC. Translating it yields CASSVGHIQETQYF. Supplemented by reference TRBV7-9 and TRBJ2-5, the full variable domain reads DTGVSQNPRHKITKRGQNVTFRCDPISEHNRLYWYRQTLGQGPEFLTYFQNEAQLEKSRLLSDRFSAERPKGSFSTLEIQRTEQGDSAMYLCASSVGHIQETQYFGPGTRLLVL.

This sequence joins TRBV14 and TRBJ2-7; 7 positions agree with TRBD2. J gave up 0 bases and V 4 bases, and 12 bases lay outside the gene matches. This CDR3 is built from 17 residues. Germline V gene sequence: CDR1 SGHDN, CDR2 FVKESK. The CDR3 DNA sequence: TGTGCCAGCAGCCTCGAGAGGAACCGGGACTACTCCTACGAGCAGTACTTC. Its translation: CASSLERNRDYSYEQYF.

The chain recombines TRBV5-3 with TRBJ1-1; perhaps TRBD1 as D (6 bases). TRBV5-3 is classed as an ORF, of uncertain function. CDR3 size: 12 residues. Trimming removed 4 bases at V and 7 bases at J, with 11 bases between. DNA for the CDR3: TGTGCCAGAAGCCAGGGGTTCGTTGAAGCTTTCTTT. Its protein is CARSQGFVEAFF.